The T cell receptor (beta chain) described here comes from a study of cytomegalovirus exposure and HLA in healthy donors. Study outcomes and limitations: Per a later analysis, roughly 17,000 TCR beta sequences showed association with HLA alleles at 0.05 false discovery rate. Presence/absence analyses supposed approximately even sequencing depth among donors. Sequencing likely generated an artifact that appeared as a cluster of highly shared sequence variants.

In regard to this clone: Its antigen is as yet unknown.

This CDR3 contains 16 residues. With 0 bases removed from V and 4 bases from J, the gap between germline ends came to 13 bases. Per the germline V gene, CDR1 is MGHRA and CDR2 is YSYEKL. PCR used 60 Vbeta primers and 13 Jbeta primers. Here immunoSEQ multiplex PCR was the method, and the copy in TCRdb shows in-frame clones only, minus some. The top ten hold 2.8% of the sample, which has over 150,000 clones, 65% to 80% seen once. This receptor was identified in a man between 18 and 29 years old in good health and CMV-seronegative. Sequenced material: PBMCs. The J gene is TRBJ1-5, the V gene TRBV4-1; no definite D call. As DNA, the CDR3 is TGCGCCAGCAGCCAAGACCATGGAGGTGTGAATCAGCCCCAGCATTTT. Amino acid sequence: CASSQDHGGVNQPQHF.